This T cell receptor (beta chain) came from a study of beta chain features in type 1 diabetes. Study information: Age, gender, cell numbers and subset yield matched between patients and controls. Study results and caveats: Type 1 diabetes patients had TCRB CDR3s that were shorter (moderately but significantly so) in all four CD4+ subsets.

The CDR3 consists of 14 residues. The germline V gene encodes CDR1 PRHDT and CDR2 FYEKMQ (reference sequence). The V gene lost 6 bases and the J gene lost 11 bases, with 22 bases spanning the gap. Isolated RNA was reverse transcribed in full, so expressed TCRB transcripts were sequenced. This table comes from immunoSEQ multiplex PCR, and its TCRdb copy is limited to in-frame clones, with some not included. The data hold under 300,000 clones, with over 11% observed a single time. About this clone: Its antigen is unknown.

This receptor was obtained from a man aged 25 to 45 with type 1 diabetes. Source material: naive CD4+ T cells from blood. The J gene is TRBJ1-2, the V gene TRBV13; a weak D match, TRBD1 (6 bases). In DNA form, the CDR3 reads TGTGCCAGCAGGAAAACGGGGGGGCAGATTCTATACACCTTC. Its protein product is CASRKTGGQILYTF.